This T cell receptor (beta chain) is drawn from a study of blood T cell repertoires in COVID-19. Background on the study: Acute-phase and convalescent COVID-19 samples originated in the United States, Italy and Spain.

In the original processing: Amplification from reference gene primers served as the basis for estimated nucleated cell counts. Repertoires were generated with immunoSEQ multiplex PCR, while TCRdb's copy carries only in-frame clones and drops some. The DNA was the basis for D and trimming; V, J and clone size are from that table. In the table there are under 250,000 clones, approximately 85% of which are singletons. The germline V gene has CDR1 LNHDA and CDR2 SQIVND (reference sequence). V dropped 5 bases and J dropped 1 base, with 6 bases sitting between them. CDR3 size: 13 residues. This clone was detected a few times. Other DNA sequences in this sample translate to the same CDR3.

The chain is built from TRBV19 and TRBJ1-3, with D hard to call. Sequenced input: peripheral blood. The TCR sequence derives from a man between 45 and 60 years old with COVID-19, enrolled during active disease. The CDR3 is CASSPYSGNTIYF. DNA of the CDR3: TGTGCCAGTAGTCCTTATTCTGGAAACACCATATATTTT.